This T cell receptor beta chain originates from a study of blood T cell repertoires in COVID-19. About the research overall: Collection of acute and convalescent COVID-19 samples took place in the United States, Italy and Spain. The analysed material was cDNA or gDNA that came from T cells, B-cell-depleted T cells, or PBMCs.

In the original processing: The assay estimated nucleated cells by amplifying reference gene primers. The assay was immunoSEQ multiplex PCR, and TCRdb's table has in-frame clones only and misses some. V, J and clone size are those of that table, while D and trimming were read from the DNA. The sample includes fewer than 45,000 clones, 60% to 80% seen only once; the top ten take about 20%. The V gene's germline CDR1 is SGHNT and CDR2 YYREEE (reference sequence). The V gene end was trimmed by 5 bases and the J gene end by 5 bases; junction bases not matched to a gene: 11. The CDR3 contains 16 residues.

Sequences were obtained from peripheral blood. The chain is built from TRBV5-4 and TRBJ2-3; TRBD2 matches at 10 bases. The origin of this receptor is a man in his 70s with acute or convalescent COVID-19. CDR3 in amino acids: CASRRAGGHPLDTQYF. The CDR3, as DNA: TGTGCCAGCAGGAGAGCGGGGGGGCACCCCCTAGATACGCAGTATTTT.